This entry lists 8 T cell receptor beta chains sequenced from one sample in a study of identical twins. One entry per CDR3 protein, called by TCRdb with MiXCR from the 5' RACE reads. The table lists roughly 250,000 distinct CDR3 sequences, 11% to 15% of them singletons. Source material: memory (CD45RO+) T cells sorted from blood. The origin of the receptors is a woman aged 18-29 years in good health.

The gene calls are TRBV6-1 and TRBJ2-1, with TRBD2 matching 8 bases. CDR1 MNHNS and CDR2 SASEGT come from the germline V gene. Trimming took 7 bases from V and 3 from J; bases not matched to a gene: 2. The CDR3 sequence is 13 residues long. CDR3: CASTSGGYNEQFF. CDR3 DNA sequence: TGTGCCAGCACGAGCGGGGGCTACAATGAGCAGTTCTTC.

In DNA, the CDR3 is TGTGCCATCAGTCCGGGACGGAGACGTATGGTTTTCACAGATACGCAGTATTTT. This sequence encodes CAISPGRRRMVFTDTQYF. The chain combines TRBV10-3 with TRBJ2-3; D possibly matches TRBD1 or TRBD2 (5 bases each). This CDR3 is built from 18 residues. Germline V gene sequence: CDR1 ENHRY, CDR2 SYGVKD. The V and J ends lost 5 bases and 2 bases respectively, with 23 bases between them.

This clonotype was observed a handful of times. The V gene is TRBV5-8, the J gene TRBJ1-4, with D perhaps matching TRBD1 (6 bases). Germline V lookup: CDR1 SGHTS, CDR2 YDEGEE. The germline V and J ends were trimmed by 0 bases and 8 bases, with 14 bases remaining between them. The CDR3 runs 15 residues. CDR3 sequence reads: CASSLGGQGNEKLFF. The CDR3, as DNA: TGTGCCAGCAGCTTGGGCGGGCAGGGGAACGAAAAACTGTTTTTT.

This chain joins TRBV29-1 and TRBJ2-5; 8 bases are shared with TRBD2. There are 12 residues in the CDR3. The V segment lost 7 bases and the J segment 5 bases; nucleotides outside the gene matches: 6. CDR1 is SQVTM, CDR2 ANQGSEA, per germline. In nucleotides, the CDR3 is TGCAGCGCTGCGACTAGCGTGGAGACCCAGTACTTC. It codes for CSAATSVETQYF.

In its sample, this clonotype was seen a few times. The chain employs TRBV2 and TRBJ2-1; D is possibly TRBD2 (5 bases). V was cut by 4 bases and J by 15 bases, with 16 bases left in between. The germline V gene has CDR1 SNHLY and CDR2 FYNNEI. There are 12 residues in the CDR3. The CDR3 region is CASSVSTGMLFF. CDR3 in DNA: TGTGCCAGCAGTGTGAGTACGGGAATGCTGTTCTTC. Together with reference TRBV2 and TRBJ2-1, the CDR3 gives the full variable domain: EPEVTQTPSHQVTQMGQEVILRCVPISNHLYFYWYRQILGQKVEFLVSFYNNEISEKSEIFDDQFSVERPDGSNFTLKIRSTKLEDSAMYFCASSVSTGMLFFGPGTRLTVL.

The CDR3 loop reads CASSLGSTSDGYTF. The CDR3 DNA sequence: TGCGCCAGCAGCTTAGGGAGCACATCCGATGGCTACACCTTC. V and J are TRBV5-1 and TRBJ1-2; D gene uncertain. Germline assignment: CDR1 SGHRS and CDR2 YFSETQ. CDR3 length equals 14 residues. Trimming cost V 2 bases and J 6 bases, with 14 bases left between them.

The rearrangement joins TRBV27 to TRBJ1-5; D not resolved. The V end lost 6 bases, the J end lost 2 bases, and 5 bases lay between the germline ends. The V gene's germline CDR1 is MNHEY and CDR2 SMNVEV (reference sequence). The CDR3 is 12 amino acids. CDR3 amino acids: CASRSGNQPQHF. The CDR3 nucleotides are TGTGCCAGCAGATCAGGCAATCAGCCCCAGCATTTT.

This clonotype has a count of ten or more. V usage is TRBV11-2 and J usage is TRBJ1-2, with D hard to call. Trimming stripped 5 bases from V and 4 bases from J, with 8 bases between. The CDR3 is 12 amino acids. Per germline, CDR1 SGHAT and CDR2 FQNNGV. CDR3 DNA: TGTGCCAGCAGCCCTGTTGGCTATGGCTACACCTTC. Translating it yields CASSPVGYGYTF.